This T cell receptor beta chain was retrieved from a study of shared clonotypes between healthy human individuals. The naive CD8 population came from CD45RO-negative cells selected for CCR7, without terminally differentiated effector memory CD45RA+ cells. V trimming: 5 bases; J trimming: 2 bases; junction bases outside the gene matches: 9. The CDR3 is 15 residues long. The germline V gene has CDR1 SSHAT and CDR2 FNYEAQ (reference sequence). The table came from immunoSEQ multiplex PCR; TCRdb's copy has only in-frame clones and leaves some out. The table lists about 650,000 clones, roughly 95% of them singletons.

This receptor was identified in a woman aged 30 to 39 in good health. The specimen was naive CD8+ T cells sorted from blood. The chain links TRBV7-7 to TRBJ2-7; 7 positions agree with TRBD1. The CDR3 DNA follows: TGTGCCAGCAGCCCGGGTGGGCAGGGGGCCTACGAGCAGTACTTC. Translating it yields CASSPGGQGAYEQYF.